The present T cell receptor (beta chain) was sequenced within a study of T cell responses to AZD1222 COVID-19 vaccine. Profiled with immunoSEQ multiplex PCR; TCRdb holds only in-frame clones, not every one. The repertoire holds some 120,000 clones, with about 90% as singletons. This clone appeared once. The antigen remains unidentified. Germline loops: CDR1 LGHNA, CDR2 YNFKEQ. This CDR3 is built from 15 residues. V dropped 10 bases and J dropped 6 bases, with 19 bases sitting between them. Study-level points and caveats: Baseline seropositivity characterized only a handful of AZD1222 recipients. A mostly white British donor set with more females was recruited, and clonal diversity was possibly underestimated. Mapped onto spike, vaccine-associated CD4 TCRs spanned it and were dominant at 160-218 and 743-854.

The sample consisted of peripheral blood, taken on day 0 of AZD1222 vaccination. The sequence was collected from an adult in good health. V usage is TRBV4-2 and J usage is TRBJ1-6; D is undetermined. In DNA form, the CDR3 reads TGTGCCACCACCATGGACTACTTCAGTAATTCACCCCTCCACTTT. It yields the protein CATTMDYFSNSPLHF.